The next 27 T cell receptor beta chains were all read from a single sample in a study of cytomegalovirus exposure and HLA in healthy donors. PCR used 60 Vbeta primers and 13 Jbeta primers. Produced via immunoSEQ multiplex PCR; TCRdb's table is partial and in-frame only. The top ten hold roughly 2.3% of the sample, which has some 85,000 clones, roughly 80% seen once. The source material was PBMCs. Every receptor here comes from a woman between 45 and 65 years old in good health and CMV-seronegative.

CDR3 sequence reads: CASSPQEASGSSSIQYF. As DNA, the CDR3 is TGTGCCAGCTCACCACAAGAAGCTAGCGGGAGTTCAAGCATTCAGTACTTC. V usage is TRBV18 and J usage is TRBJ2-4; the match to TRBD2 covers 10 bases. Germline-derived CDR1 and CDR2 are KGHSH and LQKENI. With V trimmed by 1 base and J by 9 bases, 12 bases remained unmatched. The CDR3 is made up of 17 amino acids.

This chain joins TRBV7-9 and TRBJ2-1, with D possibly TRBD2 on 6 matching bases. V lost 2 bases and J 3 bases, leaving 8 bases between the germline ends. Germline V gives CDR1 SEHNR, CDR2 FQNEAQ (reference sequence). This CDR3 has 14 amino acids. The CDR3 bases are TGTGCCAGCAGCTTATGGCGGGACTACAATGAGCAGTTCTTC. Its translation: CASSLWRDYNEQFF.

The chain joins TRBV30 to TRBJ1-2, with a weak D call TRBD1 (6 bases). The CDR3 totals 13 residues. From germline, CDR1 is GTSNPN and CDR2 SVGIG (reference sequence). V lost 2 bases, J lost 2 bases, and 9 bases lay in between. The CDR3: CAWSTGLNYGYTF. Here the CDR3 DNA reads TGTGCCTGGAGTACAGGGCTAAACTATGGCTACACCTTC.

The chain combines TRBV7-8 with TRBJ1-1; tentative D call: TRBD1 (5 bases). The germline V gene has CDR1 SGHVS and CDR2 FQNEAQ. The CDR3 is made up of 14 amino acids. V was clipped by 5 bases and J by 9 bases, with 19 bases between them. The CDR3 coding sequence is TGTGCCAGCAGCCCCCGGCGGGGGGGATCCCAAGCTTTCTTT. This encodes CASSPRRGGSQAFF.

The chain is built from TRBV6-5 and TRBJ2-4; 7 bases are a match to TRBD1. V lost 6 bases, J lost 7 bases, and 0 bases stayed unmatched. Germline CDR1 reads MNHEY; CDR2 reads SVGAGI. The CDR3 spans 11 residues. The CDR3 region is CASRTGNIQYF. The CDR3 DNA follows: TGTGCCAGCAGGACAGGGAACATTCAGTACTTC.

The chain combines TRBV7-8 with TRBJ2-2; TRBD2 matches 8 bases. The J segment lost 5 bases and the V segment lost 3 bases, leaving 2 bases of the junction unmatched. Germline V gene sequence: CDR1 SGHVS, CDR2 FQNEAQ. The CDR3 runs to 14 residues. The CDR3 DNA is TGTGCCAGCAGCTTCGGGACTAGTACCGGGGAGCTGTTTTTT. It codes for CASSFGTSTGELFF.

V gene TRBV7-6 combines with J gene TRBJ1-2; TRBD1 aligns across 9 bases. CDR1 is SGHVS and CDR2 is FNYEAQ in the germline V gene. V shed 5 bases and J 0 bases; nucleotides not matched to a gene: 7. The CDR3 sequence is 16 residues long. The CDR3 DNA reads TGTGCCAGCAGCGGAGGGACAGGGTACTCTAACTATGGCTACACCTTC. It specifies CASSGGTGYSNYGYTF.

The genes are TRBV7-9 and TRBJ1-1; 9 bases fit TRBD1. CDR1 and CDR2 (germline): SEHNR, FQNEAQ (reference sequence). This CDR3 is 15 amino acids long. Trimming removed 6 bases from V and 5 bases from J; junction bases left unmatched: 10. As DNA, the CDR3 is TGTGCCAGCAGTCTTACAGGGGGCAGGTGGACTGAAGCTTTCTTT. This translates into CASSLTGGRWTEAFF.

CDR3 in amino acids: CASTSRDFEQYF. The CDR3 nucleotides are TGCGCCAGCACCTCCCGGGACTTCGAGCAGTACTTC. The chain is built from TRBV10-2 and TRBJ2-7; possible D gene TRBD2, 6 bases. The CDR3 contains 12 residues. V was pared by 7 bases and J by 6 bases, with 13 bases between. Germline V gene lookup returns CDR1 WSHSY and CDR2 SAAADI.

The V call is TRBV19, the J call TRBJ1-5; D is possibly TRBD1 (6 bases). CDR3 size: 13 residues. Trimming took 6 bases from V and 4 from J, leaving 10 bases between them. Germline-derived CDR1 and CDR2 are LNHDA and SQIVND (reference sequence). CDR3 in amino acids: CASRDRTNQPQHF. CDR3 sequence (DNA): TGTGCCAGTAGGGACAGAACTAATCAGCCCCAGCATTTT.

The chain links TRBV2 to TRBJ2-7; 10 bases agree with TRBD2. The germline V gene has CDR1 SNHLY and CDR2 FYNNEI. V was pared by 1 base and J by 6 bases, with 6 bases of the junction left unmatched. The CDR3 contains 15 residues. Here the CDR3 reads CASSEGRVAGGEQYF. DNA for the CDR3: TGTGCCAGCAGTGAAGGGAGGGTAGCGGGAGGCGAGCAGTACTTC.

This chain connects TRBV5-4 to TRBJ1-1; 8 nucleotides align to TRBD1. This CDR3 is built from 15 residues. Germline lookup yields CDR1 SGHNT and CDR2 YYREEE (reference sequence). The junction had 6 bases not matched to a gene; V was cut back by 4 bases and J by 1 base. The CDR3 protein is CASSPLGTGNTEAFF. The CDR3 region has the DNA TGTGCCAGCAGCCCTCTCGGGACAGGGAACACTGAAGCTTTCTTT.

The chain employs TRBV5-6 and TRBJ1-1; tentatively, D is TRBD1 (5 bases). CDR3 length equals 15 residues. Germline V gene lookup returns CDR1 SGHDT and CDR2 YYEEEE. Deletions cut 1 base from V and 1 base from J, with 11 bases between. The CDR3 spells CASSLIDRPNTEAFF. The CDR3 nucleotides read TGTGCCAGCAGCTTGATTGACAGACCGAACACTGAAGCTTTCTTT. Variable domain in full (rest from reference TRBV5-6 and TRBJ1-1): DAGVTQSPTHLIKTRGQQVTLRCSPKSGHDTVSWYQQALGQGPQFIFQYYEEEERQRGNFPDRFSGHQFPNYSSELNVNALLLGDSALYLCASSLIDRPNTEAFFGQGTRLTVV.

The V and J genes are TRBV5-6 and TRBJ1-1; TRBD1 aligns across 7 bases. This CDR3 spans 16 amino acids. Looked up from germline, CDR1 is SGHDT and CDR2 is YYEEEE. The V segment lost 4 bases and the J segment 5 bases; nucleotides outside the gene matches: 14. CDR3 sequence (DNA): TGTGCCAGCAGCCAGGGACAGATCTCCGCTAAGACTGAAGCTTTCTTT. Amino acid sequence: CASSQGQISAKTEAFF. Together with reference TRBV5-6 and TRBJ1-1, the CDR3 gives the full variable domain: DAGVTQSPTHLIKTRGQQVTLRCSPKSGHDTVSWYQQALGQGPQFIFQYYEEEERQRGNFPDRFSGHQFPNYSSELNVNALLLGDSALYLCASSQGQISAKTEAFFGQGTRLTVV.

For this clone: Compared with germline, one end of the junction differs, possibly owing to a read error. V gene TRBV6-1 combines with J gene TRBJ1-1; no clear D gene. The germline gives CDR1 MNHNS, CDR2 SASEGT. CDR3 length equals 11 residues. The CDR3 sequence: CASSEAYDRRF. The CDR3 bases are TGTGCCAGCAGTGAAGCGTATGATCGGCGGTTC.

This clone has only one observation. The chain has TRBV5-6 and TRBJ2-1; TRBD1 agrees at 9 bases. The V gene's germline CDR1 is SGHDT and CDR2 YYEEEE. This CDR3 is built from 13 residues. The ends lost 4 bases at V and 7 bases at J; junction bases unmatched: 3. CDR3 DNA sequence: TGTGCCAGCAGCCCGGACAGGGGAAATGAGCAGTTCTTC. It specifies CASSPDRGNEQFF. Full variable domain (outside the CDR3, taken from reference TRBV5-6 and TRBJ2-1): DAGVTQSPTHLIKTRGQQVTLRCSPKSGHDTVSWYQQALGQGPQFIFQYYEEEERQRGNFPDRFSGHQFPNYSSELNVNALLLGDSALYLCASSPDRGNEQFFGPGTRLTVL.

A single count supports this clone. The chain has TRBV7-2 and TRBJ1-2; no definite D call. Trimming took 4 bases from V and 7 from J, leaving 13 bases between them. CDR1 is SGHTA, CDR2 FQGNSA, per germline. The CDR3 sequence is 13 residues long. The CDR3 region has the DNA TGTGCCAGCAGCTCACCAACGGGAGGTGGCTACACCTTC. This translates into CASSSPTGGGYTF.

The DNA for the CDR3 is TGTGCCAGCAGCGATACAGGGGGTACGGCCGGGGAGCTGTTTTTT. Translation gives CASSDTGGTAGELFF. The rearrangement joins TRBV7-2 to TRBJ2-2; 8 positions agree with TRBD1. The CDR3 is made up of 15 amino acids. Germline V gene sequence: CDR1 SGHTA, CDR2 FQGNSA. J lost 6 bases, V lost 5 bases, and 8 bases had no gene match. Together with reference TRBV7-2 and TRBJ2-2, the CDR3 gives the full variable domain: GAGVSQSPSNKVTEKGKDVELRCDPISGHTALYWYRQSLGQGLEFLIYFQGNSAPDKSGLPSDRFSAERTGGSVSTLTIQRTQQEDSAVYLCASSDTGGTAGELFFGEGSRLTVL.

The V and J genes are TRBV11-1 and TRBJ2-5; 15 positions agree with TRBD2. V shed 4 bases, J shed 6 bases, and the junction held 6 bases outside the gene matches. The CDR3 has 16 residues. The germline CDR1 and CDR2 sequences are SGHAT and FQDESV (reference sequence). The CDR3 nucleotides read TGTGCCAGCAGCTCCGGGACTAGCGGGGGGATTAAGACCCAGTACTTC. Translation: CASSSGTSGGIKTQYF.

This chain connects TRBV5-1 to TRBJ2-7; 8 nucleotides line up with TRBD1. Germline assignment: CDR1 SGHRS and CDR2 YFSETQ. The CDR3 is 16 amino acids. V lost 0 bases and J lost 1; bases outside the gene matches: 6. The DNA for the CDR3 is TGCGCCAGCAGCTTGGTCGGGACAGGCCTATCCTACGAGCAGTACTTC. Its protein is CASSLVGTGLSYEQYF. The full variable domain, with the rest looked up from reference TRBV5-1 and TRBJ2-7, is KAGVTQTPRYLIKTRGQQVTLSCSPISGHRSVSWYQQTPGQGLQFLFEYFSETQRNKGNFPGRFSGRQFSNSRSEMNVSTLELGDSALYLCASSLVGTGLSYEQYFGPGTRLTVT.

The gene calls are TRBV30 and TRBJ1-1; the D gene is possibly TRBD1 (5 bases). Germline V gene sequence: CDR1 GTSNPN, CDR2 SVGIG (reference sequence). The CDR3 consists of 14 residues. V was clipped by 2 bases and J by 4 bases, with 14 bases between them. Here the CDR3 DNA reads TGTGCCTGGAGTACTAACACAGGTTCCACTGAAGCTTTCTTT. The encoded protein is CAWSTNTGSTEAFF.

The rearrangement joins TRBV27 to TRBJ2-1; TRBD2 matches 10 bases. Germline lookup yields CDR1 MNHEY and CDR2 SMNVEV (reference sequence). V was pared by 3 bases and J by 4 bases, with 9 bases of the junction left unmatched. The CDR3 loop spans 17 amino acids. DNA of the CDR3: TGTGCCAGCAGTTTTCGGAGCGGGGGGGACCGATACAATGAGCAGTTCTTC. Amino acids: CASSFRSGGDRYNEQFF.

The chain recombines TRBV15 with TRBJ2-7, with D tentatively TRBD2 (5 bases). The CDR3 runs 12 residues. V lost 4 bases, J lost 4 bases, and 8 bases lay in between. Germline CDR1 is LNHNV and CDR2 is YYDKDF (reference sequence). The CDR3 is CATSTGLYEQYF. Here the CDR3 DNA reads TGTGCCACCAGCACCGGACTTTACGAGCAGTACTTC.

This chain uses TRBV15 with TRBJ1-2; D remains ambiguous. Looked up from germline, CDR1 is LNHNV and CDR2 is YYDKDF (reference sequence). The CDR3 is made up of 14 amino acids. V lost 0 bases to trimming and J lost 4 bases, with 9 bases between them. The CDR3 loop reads CATSRDRGSYGYTF. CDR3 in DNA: TGTGCCACCAGCAGAGATCGCGGGAGCTATGGCTACACCTTC.

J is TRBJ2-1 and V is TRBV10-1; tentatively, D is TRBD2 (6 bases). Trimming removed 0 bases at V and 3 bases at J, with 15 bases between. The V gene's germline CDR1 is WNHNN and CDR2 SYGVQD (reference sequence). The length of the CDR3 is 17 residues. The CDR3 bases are TGCGCCAGCAGTGAGTCGATGTTAGCGGAACACTACAATGAGCAGTTCTTC. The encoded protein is CASSESMLAEHYNEQFF.

The CDR3 nucleotides read TGTGCCAGCAGTTACAGGGGAGGAACGAACACCGGGGAGCTGTTTTTT. Encoded protein: CASSYRGGTNTGELFF. V usage is TRBV27 and J usage is TRBJ2-2; possible D gene TRBD1, 7 bases. Germline V gene lookup returns CDR1 MNHEY and CDR2 SMNVEV (reference sequence). The V end was cut by 4 bases, the J end by 0 bases, with 12 bases between. The CDR3 has 16 residues.

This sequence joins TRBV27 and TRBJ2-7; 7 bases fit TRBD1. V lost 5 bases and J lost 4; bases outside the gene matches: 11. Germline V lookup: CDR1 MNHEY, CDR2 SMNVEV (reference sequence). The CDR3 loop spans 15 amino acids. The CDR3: CASSLSPGQIYEQYF. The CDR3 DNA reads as TGTGCCAGCAGTCTCTCCCCGGGACAGATTTACGAGCAGTACTTC.